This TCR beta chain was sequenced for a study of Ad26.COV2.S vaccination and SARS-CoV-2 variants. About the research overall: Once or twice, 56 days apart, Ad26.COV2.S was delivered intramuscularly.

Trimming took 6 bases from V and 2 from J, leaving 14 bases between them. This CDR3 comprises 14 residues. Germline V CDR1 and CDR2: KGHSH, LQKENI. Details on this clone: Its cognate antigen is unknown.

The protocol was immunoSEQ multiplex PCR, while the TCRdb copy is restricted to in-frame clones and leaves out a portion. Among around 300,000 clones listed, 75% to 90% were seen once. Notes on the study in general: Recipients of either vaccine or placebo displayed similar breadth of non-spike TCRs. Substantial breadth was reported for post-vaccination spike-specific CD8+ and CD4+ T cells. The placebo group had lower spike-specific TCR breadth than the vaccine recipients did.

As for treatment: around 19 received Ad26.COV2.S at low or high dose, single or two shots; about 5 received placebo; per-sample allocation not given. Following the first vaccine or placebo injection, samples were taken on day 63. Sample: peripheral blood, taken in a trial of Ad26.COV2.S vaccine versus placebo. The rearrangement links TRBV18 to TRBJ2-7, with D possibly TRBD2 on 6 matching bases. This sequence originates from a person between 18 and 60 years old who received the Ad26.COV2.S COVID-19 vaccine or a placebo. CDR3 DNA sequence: TGTGCCAGCTCCCAGAGTGGCGGGACCTACGAGCAGTACTTC. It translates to CASSQSGGTYEQYF.